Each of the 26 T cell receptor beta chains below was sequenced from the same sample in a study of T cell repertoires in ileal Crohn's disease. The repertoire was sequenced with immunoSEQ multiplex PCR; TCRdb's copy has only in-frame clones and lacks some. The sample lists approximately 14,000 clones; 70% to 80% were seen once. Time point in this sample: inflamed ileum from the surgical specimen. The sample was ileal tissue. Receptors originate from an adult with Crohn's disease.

CDR3 sequence reads: CASSLGQGSYHYGYTF. The CDR3 nucleotides are TGTGCCAGCAGTTTAGGACAGGGGTCGTACCACTATGGCTACACCTTC. This rearrangement joins TRBV27 to TRBJ1-2, with TRBD1 matching over 9 bases. Germline CDR1 reads MNHEY; CDR2 reads SMNVEV (reference sequence). Unmatched junction bases numbered 7, after V lost 2 bases and J lost 3 bases. This CDR3 has 16 residues.

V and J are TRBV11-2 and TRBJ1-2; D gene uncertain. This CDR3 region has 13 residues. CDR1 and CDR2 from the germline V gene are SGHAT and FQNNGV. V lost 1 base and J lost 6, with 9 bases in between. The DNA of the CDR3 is TGTGCCAGCAGCTTAGGGGGAGTCAATGGCTACACCTTC. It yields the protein CASSLGGVNGYTF.

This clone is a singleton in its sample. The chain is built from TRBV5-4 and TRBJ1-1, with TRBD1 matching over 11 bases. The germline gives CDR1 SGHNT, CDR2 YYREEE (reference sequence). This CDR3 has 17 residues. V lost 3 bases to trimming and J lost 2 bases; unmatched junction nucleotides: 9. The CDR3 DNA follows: TGTGCCAGCAGCTCCGGGACAGGGGGTTTGGGTAACACTGAAGCTTTCTTT. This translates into CASSSGTGGLGNTEAFF.

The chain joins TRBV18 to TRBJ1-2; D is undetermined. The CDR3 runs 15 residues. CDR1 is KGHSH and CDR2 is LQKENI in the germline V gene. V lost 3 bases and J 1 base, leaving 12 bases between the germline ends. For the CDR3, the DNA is TGTGCCAGCTCACCCAGGACGGACGATAACTATGGCTACACCTTC. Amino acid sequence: CASSPRTDDNYGYTF.

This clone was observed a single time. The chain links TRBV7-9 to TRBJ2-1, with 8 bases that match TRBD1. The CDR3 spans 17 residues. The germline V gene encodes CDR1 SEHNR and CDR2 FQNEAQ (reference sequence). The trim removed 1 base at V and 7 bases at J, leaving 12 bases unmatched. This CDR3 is CASSLGLGTGGLNEQFF. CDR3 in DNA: TGTGCCAGCAGCTTAGGACTAGGGACAGGTGGCCTAAATGAGCAGTTCTTC.

CDR3 protein: CSVLGQGNEKLFF. In nucleotides, the CDR3 is TGCAGCGTCCTGGGACAGGGTAATGAAAAACTGTTTTTT. The chain carries TRBV29-1 and TRBJ1-4, with 9 positions matching TRBD1. CDR1 SQVTM and CDR2 ANQGSEA come from the germline V gene. The CDR3 has 13 amino acids. The junction had 3 bases not matched to a gene; V was cut back by 6 bases and J by 4 bases.

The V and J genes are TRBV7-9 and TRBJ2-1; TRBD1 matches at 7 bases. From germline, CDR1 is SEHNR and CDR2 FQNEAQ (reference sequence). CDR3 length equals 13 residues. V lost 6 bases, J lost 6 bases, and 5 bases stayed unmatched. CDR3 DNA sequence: TGTGCCAGCAGACCGGACAGGCCCAATGAGCAGTTCTTC. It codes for CASRPDRPNEQFF.

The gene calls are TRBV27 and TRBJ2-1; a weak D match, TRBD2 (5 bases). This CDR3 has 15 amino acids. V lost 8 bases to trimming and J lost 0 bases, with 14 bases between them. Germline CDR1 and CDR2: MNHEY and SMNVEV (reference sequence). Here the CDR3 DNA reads TGTGCCAGCGAGGGTTTGGGAAGCTCCTACAATGAGCAGTTCTTC. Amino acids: CASEGLGSSYNEQFF.

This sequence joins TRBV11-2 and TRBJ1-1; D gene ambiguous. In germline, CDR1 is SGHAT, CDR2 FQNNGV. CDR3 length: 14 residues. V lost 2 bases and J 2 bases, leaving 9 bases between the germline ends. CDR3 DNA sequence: TGTGCCAGCAGCTTAACCCGGGGAAACACTGAAGCTTTCTTT. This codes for CASSLTRGNTEAFF.

DNA of the CDR3: TGTGCCAGCAGTGTGGGCAGCTATGGCTACACCTTC. This codes for CASSVGSYGYTF. This chain joins TRBV6-1 and TRBJ1-2; no reliable D call. This CDR3 contains 12 residues. Germline loops: CDR1 MNHNS, CDR2 SASEGT. The V end was cut by 4 bases, the J end by 4 bases, with 7 bases between.

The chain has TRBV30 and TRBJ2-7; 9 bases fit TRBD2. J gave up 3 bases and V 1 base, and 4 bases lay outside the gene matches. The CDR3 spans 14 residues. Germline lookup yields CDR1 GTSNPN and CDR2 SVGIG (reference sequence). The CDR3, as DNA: TGTGCCTGGAGTGCGGGGACTAGCTTCTACGAGCAGTACTTC. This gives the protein CAWSAGTSFYEQYF.

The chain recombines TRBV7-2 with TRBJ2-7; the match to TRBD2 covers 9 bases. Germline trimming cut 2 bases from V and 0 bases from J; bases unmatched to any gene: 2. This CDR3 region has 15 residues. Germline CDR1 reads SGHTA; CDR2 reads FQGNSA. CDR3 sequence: CASSLLAGSSYEQYF. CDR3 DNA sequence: TGTGCCAGCAGCTTACTAGCGGGGAGCTCCTACGAGCAGTACTTC.

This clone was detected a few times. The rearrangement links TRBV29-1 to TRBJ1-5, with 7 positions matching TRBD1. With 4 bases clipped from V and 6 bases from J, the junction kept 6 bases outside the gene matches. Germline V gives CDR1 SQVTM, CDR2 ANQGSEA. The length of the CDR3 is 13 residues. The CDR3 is CSVGDRDTQPQHF. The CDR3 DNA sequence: TGCAGCGTTGGTGACAGGGATACTCAGCCCCAGCATTTT.

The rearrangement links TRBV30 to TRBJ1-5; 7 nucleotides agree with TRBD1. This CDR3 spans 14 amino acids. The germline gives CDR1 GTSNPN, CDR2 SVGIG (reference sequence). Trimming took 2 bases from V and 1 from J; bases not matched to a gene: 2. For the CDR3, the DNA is TGTGCCTGGAGTTTGACAGGGAGCAATCAGCCCCAGCATTTT. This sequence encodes CAWSLTGSNQPQHF. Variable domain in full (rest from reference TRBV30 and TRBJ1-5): SQTIHQWPATLVQPVGSPLSLECTVEGTSNPNLYWYRQAAGRGLQLLFYSVGIGQISSEVPQNLSASRPQDRQFILSSKKLLLSDSGFYLCAWSLTGSNQPQHFGDGTRLSIL.

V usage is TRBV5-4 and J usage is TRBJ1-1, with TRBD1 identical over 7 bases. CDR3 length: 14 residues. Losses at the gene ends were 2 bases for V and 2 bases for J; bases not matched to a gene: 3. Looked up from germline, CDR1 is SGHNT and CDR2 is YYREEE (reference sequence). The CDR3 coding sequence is TGTGCCAGCAGCTTTGGACAGGAAAACACTGAAGCTTTCTTT. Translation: CASSFGQENTEAFF.

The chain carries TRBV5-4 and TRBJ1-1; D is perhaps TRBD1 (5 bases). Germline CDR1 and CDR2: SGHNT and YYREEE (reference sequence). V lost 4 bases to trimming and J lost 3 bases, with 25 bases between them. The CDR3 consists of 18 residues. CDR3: CASSPRGEWAFRDTEAFF. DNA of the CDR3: TGTGCCAGCAGCCCGCGGGGGGAGTGGGCATTCAGGGACACTGAAGCTTTCTTT.

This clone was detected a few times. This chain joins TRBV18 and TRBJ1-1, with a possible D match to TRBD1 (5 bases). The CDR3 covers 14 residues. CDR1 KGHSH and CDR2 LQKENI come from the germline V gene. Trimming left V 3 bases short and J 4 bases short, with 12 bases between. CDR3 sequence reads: CASSPGGGSTEAFF. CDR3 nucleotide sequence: TGTGCCAGCTCACCTGGGGGGGGATCCACTGAAGCTTTCTTT.

This CDR3 reads CASSPRWDRASIGYTF. CDR3 bases: TGTGCCAGCAGCCCCAGGTGGGACAGGGCTTCCATTGGCTACACCTTC. J is TRBJ1-2 and V is TRBV5-6, with 9 bases identical to TRBD1. With V trimmed by 4 bases and J by 7 bases, 14 bases remained unmatched. The CDR3 totals 16 residues. In germline, CDR1 is SGHDT, CDR2 YYEEEE.

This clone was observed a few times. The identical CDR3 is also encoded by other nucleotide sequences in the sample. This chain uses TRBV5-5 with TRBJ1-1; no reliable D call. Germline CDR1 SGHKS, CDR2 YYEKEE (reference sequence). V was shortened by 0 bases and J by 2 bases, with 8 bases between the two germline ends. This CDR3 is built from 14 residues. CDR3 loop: CASSLAVGNTEAFF. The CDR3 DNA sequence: TGTGCCAGCAGCTTGGCTGTGGGAAACACTGAAGCTTTCTTT.

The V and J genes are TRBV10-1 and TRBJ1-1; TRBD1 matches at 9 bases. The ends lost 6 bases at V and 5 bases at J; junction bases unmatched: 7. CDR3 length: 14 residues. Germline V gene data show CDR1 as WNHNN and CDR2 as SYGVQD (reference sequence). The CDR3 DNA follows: TGCGCCAGCAGGCGACAGGGGGAAGAAACTGAAGCTTTCTTT. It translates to CASRRQGEETEAFF.

CDR3 bases: TGTGCCAGCAATCAGTTTGGATCCTCTGGAAACACCATATATTTT. This encodes CASNQFGSSGNTIYF. The chain joins TRBV2 to TRBJ1-3; no firm D call. The CDR3 runs 15 residues. The V end lost 7 bases, the J end lost 0 bases, and 13 bases lay between the germline ends. The V gene's germline CDR1 is SNHLY and CDR2 FYNNEI. Full variable domain (missing parts from reference TRBV2 and TRBJ1-3): EPEVTQTPSHQVTQMGQEVILRCVPISNHLYFYWYRQILGQKVEFLVSFYNNEISEKSEIFDDQFSVERPDGSNFTLKIRSTKLEDSAMYFCASNQFGSSGNTIYFGEGSWLTVV.

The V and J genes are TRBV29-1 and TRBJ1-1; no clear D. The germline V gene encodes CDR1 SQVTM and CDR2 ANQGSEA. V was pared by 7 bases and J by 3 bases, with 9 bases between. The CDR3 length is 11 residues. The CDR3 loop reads CSGGYDTEAFF. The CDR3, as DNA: TGCAGCGGGGGATACGACACTGAAGCTTTCTTT.

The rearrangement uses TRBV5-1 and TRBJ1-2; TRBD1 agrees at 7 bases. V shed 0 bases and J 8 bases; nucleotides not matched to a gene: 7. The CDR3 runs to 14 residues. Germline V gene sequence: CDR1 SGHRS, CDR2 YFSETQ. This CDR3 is CASSLGQGVGGYTF. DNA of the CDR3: TGCGCCAGCAGCTTGGGACAGGGTGTCGGGGGCTACACCTTC.

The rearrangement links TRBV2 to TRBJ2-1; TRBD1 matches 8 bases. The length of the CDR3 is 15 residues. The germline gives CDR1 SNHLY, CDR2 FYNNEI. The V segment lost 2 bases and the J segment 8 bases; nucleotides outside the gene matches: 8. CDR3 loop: CASSERQSGGHEQFF. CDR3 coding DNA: TGTGCCAGCAGTGAACGGCAGTCAGGGGGCCATGAGCAGTTCTTC.

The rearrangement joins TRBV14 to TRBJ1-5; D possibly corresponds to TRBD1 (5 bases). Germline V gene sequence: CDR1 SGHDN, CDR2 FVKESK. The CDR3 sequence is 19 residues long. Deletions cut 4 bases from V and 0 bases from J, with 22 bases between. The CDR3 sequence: CASSPRGGALSCSNQPQHF. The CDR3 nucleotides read TGTGCCAGCAGCCCCCGCGGCGGGGCCCTTTCGTGTAGCAATCAGCCCCAGCATTTT.

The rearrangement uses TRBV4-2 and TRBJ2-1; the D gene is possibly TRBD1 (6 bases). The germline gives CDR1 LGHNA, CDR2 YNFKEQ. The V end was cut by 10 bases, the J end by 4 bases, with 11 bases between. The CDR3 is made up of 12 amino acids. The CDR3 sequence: CATQDSYNEQFF. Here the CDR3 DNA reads TGTGCCACCCAGGACAGTTACAATGAGCAGTTCTTC.